This entry describes one T cell receptor beta chain. Its antigen is still unknown. TCRdb re-called the 5' RACE reads through MiXCR, storing one row per CDR3 protein. Of some 12,000 distinct CDR3 sequences listed, roughly 13% were seen once; the top ten hold 30% to 40%. This sample was included in a study of spatial heterogeneity in lung cancer. The time point was: sample taken at primary tumor resection. Approximately 70 TRACERx patients with early, untreated non-small cell lung cancer donated samples. Overall study findings and caveats: Mutation tallies in tumors tracked expanded intratumoral alpha and beta TCR counts. The numbers of ubiquitous and regional expanded TCRs correlated with ubiquitous and regional nonsynonymous mutations, respectively.

V was pared by 3 bases and J by 5 bases, with 7 bases between. CDR1 and CDR2 from the germline V gene are KGHDR and SFDVKD. CDR3 length equals 13 residues. The sample consisted of lung tumor tissue, taken at surgery. This chain connects TRBV24-1 to TRBJ2-4; tentatively, D is TRBD1 (5 bases). This TCR came from a male donor with early-stage non-small cell lung cancer. The CDR3 bases are TGTGCCACCAGTGATGGGGCAGAAAACATTCAGTACTTC. Its translation is CATSDGAENIQYF.